This T cell receptor (beta chain) was sequenced during a study of CD8 T cells in Susac syndrome. The V gene's germline CDR1 is DFQATT and CDR2 SNEGSKA (reference sequence). The CDR3 length is 14 residues. V lost 5 bases to trimming and J lost 1 base, with 14 bases between them. Random hexamers were used to reverse transcribe the RNA input (about 0.5 to 1 ug). TCRdb used MiXCR to reprocess the immunoSEQ multiplex PCR reads, holding one entry per CDR3 protein. Of tens of thousands of distinct CDR3 sequences detected, approximately 94% appear once; the ten largest clones hold roughly 0.2%. While CD8+ and CD4+ T cells were isolated negatively, TEMRA cells were enriched by FACS.

This clonotype was obtained from a human donor in good health. What was sequenced was CD8+ T cells from PBMCs. The chain links TRBV20-1 to TRBJ1-1, with D maybe TRBD1 (6 bases). This CDR3 reads CSASRRGGNTEAFF. In nucleotides, the CDR3 is TGCAGTGCTTCCCGGAGAGGGGGGAACACTGAAGCTTTCTTT.